This T cell receptor (beta chain) was identified in a study of OX40 agonist ivuxolimab in advanced cancers. Some clones are missing from TCRdb's copy, which holds only in-frame ones; the method was immunoSEQ multiplex PCR. The data show 100,000 or so clones, 84% seen once. V shed 1 base, J shed 3 bases, and the junction held 7 bases outside the gene matches. CDR1 WNHNN and CDR2 SYGVQD come from the germline V gene (reference sequence). The CDR3 is 16 residues long. The clonotype comes from an adult with an advanced solid tumor such as melanoma, head and neck, liver or kidney cancer. The chain is built from TRBV10-1 and TRBJ2-7, with TRBD2 matching 9 bases. The input for sequencing was CD4+ or CD8+ T cells sorted from blood, taken in a trial of the OX40 agonist ivuxolimab. The CDR3 DNA is TGCGCCAGCAGTGAGTTCGCGACTAGCGGCTTCTACGAGCAGTACTTC. It translates to CASSEFATSGFYEQYF.